This T cell receptor (beta chain) is drawn from a study of CD8 T cells in Susac syndrome. In blood CD8+ and CD4+ T cells, TCR beta underwent sequencing. Relapsing-remitting disease, either stable or active, was present in the multiple sclerosis controls, who were treatment-naive patients. FACS enriched CD8+ TEMRA cells, while bulk CD8+ and CD4+ were negatively isolated. Germline V gives CDR1 SGHVS, CDR2 FQNEAQ. V was pared by 8 bases and J by 2 bases, with 22 bases between. The CDR3 has 17 residues. About 0.5 to 1 ug RNA was reverse transcribed with random hexamers. TCR beta CDR3 was amplified by immunoSEQ multiplex PCR. This amplification extended across 54 Vbeta and 13 Jbeta segments. Each CDR3 protein is one row after TCRdb ran MiXCR on the immunoSEQ multiplex PCR reads. The data contain 250,000 to 300,000 distinct CDR3 sequences, 65% to 90% of them seen just once; the ten biggest clones take up approximately 0.2%.

The receptor was isolated from a human donor with multiple sclerosis. The chain employs TRBV7-8 and TRBJ2-1; D assignment may be TRBD1 or TRBD2 (5 bases each). The sequenced sample consisted of CD8+ T cells from PBMCs. This CDR3 reads CASSKYAGTSPYNEQFF. The CDR3 DNA reads TGTGCCAGCTCGAAGTACGCCGGGACCTCCCCCTACAATGAGCAGTTCTTC.